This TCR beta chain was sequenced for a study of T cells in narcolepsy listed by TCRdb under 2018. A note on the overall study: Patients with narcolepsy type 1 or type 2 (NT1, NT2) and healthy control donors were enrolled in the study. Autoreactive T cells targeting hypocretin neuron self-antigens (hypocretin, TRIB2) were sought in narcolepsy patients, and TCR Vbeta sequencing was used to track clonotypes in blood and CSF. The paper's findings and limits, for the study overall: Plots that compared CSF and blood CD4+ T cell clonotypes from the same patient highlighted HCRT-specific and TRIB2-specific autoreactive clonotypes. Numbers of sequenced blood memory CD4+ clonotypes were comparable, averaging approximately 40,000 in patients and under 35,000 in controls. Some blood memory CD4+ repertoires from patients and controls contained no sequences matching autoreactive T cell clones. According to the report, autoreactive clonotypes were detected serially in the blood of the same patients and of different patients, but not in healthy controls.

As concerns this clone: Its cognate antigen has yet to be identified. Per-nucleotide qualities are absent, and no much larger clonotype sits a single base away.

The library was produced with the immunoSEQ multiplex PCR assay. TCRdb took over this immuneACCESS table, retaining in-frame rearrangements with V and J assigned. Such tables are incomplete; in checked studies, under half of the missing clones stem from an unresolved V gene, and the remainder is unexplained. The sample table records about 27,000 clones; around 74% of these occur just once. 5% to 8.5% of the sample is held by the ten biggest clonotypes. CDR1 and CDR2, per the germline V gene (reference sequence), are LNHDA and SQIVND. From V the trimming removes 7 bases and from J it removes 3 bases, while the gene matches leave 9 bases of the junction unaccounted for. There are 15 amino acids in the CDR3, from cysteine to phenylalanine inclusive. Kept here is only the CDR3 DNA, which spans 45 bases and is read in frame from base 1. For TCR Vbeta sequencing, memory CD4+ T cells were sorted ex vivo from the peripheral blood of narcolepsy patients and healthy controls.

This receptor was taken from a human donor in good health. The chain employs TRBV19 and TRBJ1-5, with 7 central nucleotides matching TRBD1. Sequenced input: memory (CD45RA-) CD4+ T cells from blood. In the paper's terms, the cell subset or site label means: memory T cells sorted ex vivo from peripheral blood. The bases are TGTGCCAGTATCCGGGGGACAGCTAACAATCAGCCCCAGCATTTT. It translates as CASIRGTANNQPQHF. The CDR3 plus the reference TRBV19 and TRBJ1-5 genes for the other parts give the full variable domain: DGGITQSPKYLFRKEGQNVTLSCEQNLNHDAMYWYRQDPGQGLRLIYYSQIVNDFQKGDIAEGYSVSREKKESFPLTVTSAQKNPTAFYLCASIRGTANNQPQHFGDGTRLSIL.